The T cell receptor (beta chain) described here comes from a study of blood T cell repertoires in COVID-19. Study-wide background: In each case, the material was cDNA or gDNA derived from T cells, B-cell-depleted T cells, or PBMCs.

V gave up 7 bases and J gave up 9 bases; unmatched junction bases: 6. From germline, CDR1 is MNHEY and CDR2 SVGAGI. This CDR3 contains 13 residues. Clones were read by immunoSEQ multiplex PCR, and TCRdb kept only the in-frame ones, dropping some. Among about 26,000 clones, under 90% were seen once, and the ten largest hold 7.5% to 8%. Sequencing was carried out using peripheral blood. The source of this sequence is a human donor in a cohort sampled during active COVID-19. V and J are TRBV6-5 and TRBJ2-1; the match to TRBD2 covers 10 bases. In DNA, the CDR3 is TGTGCCAGCATCCTAGCGGGAGCTCCTGAGCAGTTCTTC. It translates to CASILAGAPEQFF.